This T cell receptor (beta chain) is from a study of low-dose radiotherapy and immunotherapy resistance in tumors. TRAV- and TRBV-specific primers, spanning alpha and beta chains, primed first-strand cDNA. Over 20 PCR cycles, TCRs were amplified from a constant-region primer and V-primer adapter. TCRdb ran MiXCR on the reads and lists one entry per CDR3 protein. The table lists 10,000 to 15,000 distinct CDR3 sequences, roughly 60% of them singletons. The CDR3 totals 16 residues. V lost 0 bases and J 4 bases, leaving 13 bases between the germline ends. Germline values: CDR1 LGHNA, CDR2 YSLEER. The V call is TRBV4-3, the J call TRBJ2-1; D is unresolved. The source is a human donor with advanced metastatic prostate, ovarian, gallbladder or colorectal cancer (not recorded which). This table probably holds off-target reads from a library built for another chain. The CDR3: CASSQDSPPVYNEQFF. CDR3 sequence (DNA): TGCGCCAGCAGCCAAGATTCCCCGCCGGTTTACAATGAGCAGTTCTTC.